This entry lists 3 T cell receptor beta chains sequenced from one sample in a study of long-term antiretroviral therapy in people with HIV. At the survey level, the v3.0 immunoSEQ assay was run. TCRdb's table, derived via immunoSEQ multiplex PCR, lists solely in-frame clones and lacks some. The data contain 7,000 to 9,500 clones, roughly four fifths of them seen just once; the ten biggest clones take up 16%. The input for sequencing was unsorted PBMCs, taken 0.1 years after starting antiretroviral therapy. The source is a man aged 35-49 years with HIV.

The chain combines TRBV6-6 with TRBJ1-6; TRBD1 matches 7 bases. The CDR3 spans 13 residues. Germline CDR1 MNHNY, CDR2 SVGAGI (reference sequence). The V gene end was trimmed by 5 bases and the J gene end by 7 bases; junction bases not matched to a gene: 2. CDR3 DNA: TGTGCCAGCAGTGCAGGGGGGAATTCACCCCTCCACTTT. It is translated as CASSAGGNSPLHF.

The V gene is TRBV5-6, the J gene TRBJ1-2; TRBD1 matches at 7 bases. V shed 0 bases, J shed 6 bases, and the junction held 5 bases outside the gene matches. The CDR3 runs to 14 residues. Germline assignment: CDR1 SGHDT and CDR2 YYEEEE. The CDR3 region has the DNA TGTGCCAGCAGCTTGGCGACAGGGAGGAATGGCTACACCTTC. Translating gives CASSLATGRNGYTF.

This chain links TRBV7-9 with TRBJ2-7; D not certain. Germline V CDR1 and CDR2: SEHNR, FQNEAQ (reference sequence). V was trimmed by 1 base and J by 7 bases, leaving 14 bases between them. CDR3 size: 14 residues. The CDR3 region has the DNA TGTGCCAGCAGCTTAGTAGTCACCCCCTGGGAGCAGTACTTC. This codes for CASSLVVTPWEQYF. The variable domain in full, with the rest retrieved from reference TRBV7-9 and TRBJ2-7, is DTGVSQNPRHKITKRGQNVTFRCDPISEHNRLYWYRQTLGQGPEFLTYFQNEAQLEKSRLLSDRFSAERPKGSFSTLEIQRTEQGDSAMYLCASSLVVTPWEQYFGPGTRLTVT.